Below are 27 T cell receptor beta chains sequenced from a single sample in a study of a mutant IDH1 vaccine in newly diagnosed glioma. No antigen has been identified for these receptors. As to time point: week 5, during vaccination. Alongside topical imiquimod, each dose of vaccine comprised 300 ug of mutant IDH1 20-mer peptide. Libraries were prepared by immunoSEQ multiplex PCR; TCRdb keeps only in-frame clonotypes and omits some of them. This table has 40,000 to 50,000 clones, approximately 83% appearing once. The sample here was PBMCs, taken from a glioma patient whose treatment included an IDH1 peptide vaccine. The source of these receptors is a middle-aged man with glioma.

V is TRBV9 and J is TRBJ2-5; possible D gene TRBD2, 5 bases. Trimming stripped 4 bases from V and 2 bases from J, with 12 bases between. Germline CDR1 and CDR2: SGDLS and YYNGEE. The CDR3 covers 14 residues. In DNA form, the CDR3 reads TGTGCCAGCAGCCCCGGCGGGCTACAAGAGACCCAGTACTTC. Translating it yields CASSPGGLQETQYF.

The rearrangement links TRBV6-1 to TRBJ2-7, with 7 bases lining up with TRBD1. The V gene end was trimmed by 1 base and the J gene end by 3 bases; junction bases not matched to a gene: 6. The CDR3 has 15 residues. Germline V CDR1 and CDR2: MNHNS, SASEGT. The CDR3 region has the DNA TGTGCCAGCAGTGAAGAACAGTCAGGGGGCTACGAGCAGTACTTC. It encodes CASSEEQSGGYEQYF.

The rearrangement joins TRBV19 to TRBJ1-5, with 8 bases aligning to TRBD1. The CDR3 has 15 amino acids. The germline CDR1 and CDR2 sequences are LNHDA and SQIVND (reference sequence). The junction had 11 bases not matched to a gene; V was cut back by 7 bases and J by 6 bases. CDR3 DNA sequence: TGTGCCAGTACCCTCACAGGGGGGGCCCTTCAGCCCCAGCATTTT. Translation: CASTLTGGALQPQHF.

The chain uses TRBV4-3 and TRBJ2-3, with D possibly matching TRBD1 (7 bases). Per the germline V gene, CDR1 is LGHNA and CDR2 is YSLEER. V lost 3 bases and J lost 2, with 18 bases in between. This CDR3 has 17 residues. The CDR3 loop reads CASSQLAGQQFTDTQYF. The CDR3 coding sequence is TGCGCCAGCAGCCAGCTGGCGGGACAGCAATTCACAGATACGCAGTATTTT.

The chain joins TRBV7-9 to TRBJ2-3; 12 nucleotides match TRBD2. V lost 6 bases to trimming and J lost 5 bases; unmatched junction nucleotides: 9. This CDR3 spans 16 amino acids. Germline V gene data show CDR1 as SEHNR and CDR2 as FQNEAQ (reference sequence). The CDR3, as DNA: TGTGCCAGCAGGTTCTCTAGCGGGAGGGGACGAGATACGCAGTATTTT. The encoded protein is CASRFSSGRGRDTQYF.

This chain connects TRBV18 to TRBJ2-7; D may be TRBD1 (5 bases). This CDR3 has 14 residues. The germline V gene has CDR1 KGHSH and CDR2 LQKENI. V dropped 4 bases and J dropped 4 bases, with 14 bases sitting between them. This CDR3 reads CASSRTQGYYEQYF. CDR3 in DNA: TGTGCCAGCTCACGAACGCAGGGATATTACGAGCAGTACTTC.

J is TRBJ2-1 and V is TRBV6-6; the D gene could be TRBD1 or TRBD2 (6 bases each). V lost 2 bases and J lost 2, with 10 bases in between. The CDR3 is made up of 15 amino acids. Germline values: CDR1 MNHNY, CDR2 SVGAGI (reference sequence). DNA of the CDR3: TGTGCCAGCAGTTACGGAGGGGGTGCCTACAATGAGCAGTTCTTC. It yields the protein CASSYGGGAYNEQFF.

This clone was seen only a few times. The rearrangement uses TRBV12-5 and TRBJ2-1; 7 bases are shared with TRBD2. Trimming at V came to 4 bases and at J to 7 bases, leaving 4 bases not matched to a gene. This CDR3 region has 13 residues. Germline CDR1 is LGHNT and CDR2 is FRNRAP. CDR3 coding DNA: TGTGCTAGTGGTTCGGCGGGAGCGAATGAGCAGTTCTTC. It codes for CASGSAGANEQFF.

This sequence joins TRBV7-9 and TRBJ2-7, with 8 bases fitting TRBD2. The ends lost 4 bases at V and 3 bases at J; junction bases unmatched: 5. Germline CDR1 SEHNR, CDR2 FQNEAQ (reference sequence). CDR3 length: 14 amino acids. CDR3 nucleotide sequence: TGTGCCAGCAGCTCAGCGGGAGCGTTCTACGAGCAGTACTTC. Its translation is CASSSAGAFYEQYF.

This clone turned up a few times. This chain connects TRBV5-1 to TRBJ1-2; D gene unclear. The V end was cut by 4 bases, the J end by 4 bases, with 8 bases between. Germline loops: CDR1 SGHRS, CDR2 YFSETQ. This CDR3 comprises 12 residues. The CDR3 DNA sequence: TGCGCCAGCAGCGTCGACACCTATGGCTACACCTTC. Protein product: CASSVDTYGYTF.

The chain links TRBV28 to TRBJ2-7, with TRBD2 identical over 8 bases. Germline V gene lookup returns CDR1 MDHEN and CDR2 SYDVKM. V trimming: 10 bases; J trimming: 5 bases; junction bases outside the gene matches: 7. This CDR3 has 12 amino acids. The CDR3 spells CATKGGRNEQYF. The CDR3 DNA reads as TGTGCCACCAAGGGCGGGAGGAACGAGCAGTACTTC.

The V call is TRBV5-1, the J call TRBJ2-2, with D perhaps matching TRBD1 or TRBD2 (5 bases each). Trimming shortened V by 4 bases and J by 1 base, and 11 bases separated the two germline ends. The CDR3 extends over 15 amino acids. Germline V gene data show CDR1 as SGHRS and CDR2 as YFSETQ. Written as DNA, the CDR3 is TGCGCCAGCAGCCCGGGACCCCAGAACACCGGGGAGCTGTTTTTT. Protein sequence: CASSPGPQNTGELFF.

The chain links TRBV5-1 to TRBJ2-6; D is perhaps TRBD2 (5 bases). The CDR3 totals 15 residues. V shed 7 bases and J shed 2 bases, with 13 bases lying between them. Germline values: CDR1 SGHRS, CDR2 YFSETQ. As DNA, the CDR3 is TGCGCCAGCGCCACGGGGTTAACTGGGGCCAACGTCCTGACTTTC. As protein: CASATGLTGANVLTF.

The gene calls are TRBV19 and TRBJ2-2; 9 nucleotides agree with TRBD1. The CDR3 runs to 16 residues. J was trimmed by 3 bases and V by 8 bases; bases with no gene match: 10. Per germline, CDR1 LNHDA and CDR2 SQIVND (reference sequence). CDR3 sequence (DNA): TGTGCCAGTTCCCCGACAGGGGGTTTATACACCGGGGAGCTGTTTTTT. The encoded protein is CASSPTGGLYTGELFF. The whole variable domain, remainder taken from reference TRBV19 and TRBJ2-2, is DGGITQSPKYLFRKEGQNVTLSCEQNLNHDAMYWYRQDPGQGLRLIYYSQIVNDFQKGDIAEGYSVSREKKESFPLTVTSAQKNPTAFYLCASSPTGGLYTGELFFGEGSRLTVL.

The chain recombines TRBV27 with TRBJ2-7, with TRBD1 identical over 9 bases. The length of the CDR3 is 14 residues. The junction had 1 base not matched to a gene; V was cut back by 2 bases and J by 2 bases. Germline V CDR1 and CDR2: MNHEY, SMNVEV (reference sequence). CDR3 region: CASSLGDRAYEQYF. The CDR3 DNA sequence: TGTGCCAGCAGTTTAGGGGACAGGGCCTACGAGCAGTACTTC.

The V and J genes are TRBV5-6 and TRBJ1-4, with TRBD1 identical over 7 bases. Trimming took 6 bases from V and 6 from J; bases not matched to a gene: 8. The CDR3 spans 14 residues. Germline-derived CDR1 and CDR2 are SGHDT and YYEEEE. The chain's CDR3 is CASTTTGLDEKLFF. CDR3 in DNA: TGTGCCAGCACCACGACAGGGCTGGATGAAAAACTGTTTTTT.

The chain recombines TRBV10-3 with TRBJ2-7; no firm D call. This CDR3 has 13 residues. Germline V lookup: CDR1 ENHRY, CDR2 SYGVKD. Trimming took off 2 bases at V and 1 base at J, with 6 bases between the two ends. The chain's CDR3 is CAISESRSYEQYF. The CDR3 DNA reads TGTGCCATCAGTGAGAGCAGATCCTACGAGCAGTACTTC.

The gene calls are TRBV5-1 and TRBJ2-7; D might be TRBD2 (5 bases). Germline-derived CDR1 and CDR2 are SGHRS and YFSETQ. The CDR3 spans 16 residues. Trimming took 4 bases from V and 7 from J, leaving 24 bases between them. Written as DNA, the CDR3 is TGCGCCAGCAGCGCTCCCACCCTTATCTATCGGGGAGAGCAGTACTTC. Protein product: CASSAPTLIYRGEQYF.

CDR3 residues: CASKRTGSSYEQYF. The CDR3 DNA reads as TGTGCCAGCAAGCGAACGGGTAGCTCCTACGAGCAGTACTTC. The rearrangement joins TRBV27 to TRBJ2-7; the D is unclear. The CDR3 is 14 amino acids. From germline, CDR1 is MNHEY and CDR2 SMNVEV (reference sequence). V lost 7 bases, J lost 0 bases, and 13 bases lay in between.

This chain uses TRBV27 with TRBJ2-1; 13 bases fit TRBD2. CDR1 and CDR2 (germline): MNHEY, SMNVEV (reference sequence). The V segment lost 5 bases and the J segment 7 bases; nucleotides outside the gene matches: 11. The CDR3 covers 17 residues. The CDR3: CASSPGLAGVKGNEQFF. CDR3 nucleotides: TGTGCCAGCAGTCCTGGACTAGCGGGAGTAAAAGGGAATGAGCAGTTCTTC.

The chain recombines TRBV4-1 with TRBJ2-1, with 8 bases fitting TRBD2. V was pared by 0 bases and J by 3 bases, with 4 bases of the junction left unmatched. The CDR3 extends over 16 amino acids. Germline V gene lookup returns CDR1 MGHRA and CDR2 YSYEKL. For the CDR3, the DNA is TGCGCCAGCAGCCAAGATCAGCGGGGGATCTACAATGAGCAGTTCTTC. Translating it yields CASSQDQRGIYNEQFF.

The V gene is TRBV10-3, the J gene TRBJ2-7, with D possibly TRBD1 on 5 matching bases. Germline V gene data show CDR1 as ENHRY and CDR2 as SYGVKD. The CDR3 consists of 13 residues. V shed 4 bases and J shed 4 bases, with 11 bases lying between them. This CDR3 is CAISVAQGYEQYF. In DNA form, the CDR3 reads TGTGCCATCAGTGTGGCTCAGGGTTACGAGCAGTACTTC.

This rearrangement joins TRBV4-1 to TRBJ2-7, with D tentatively TRBD2 (6 bases). V lost 1 base, J lost 4 bases, and 17 bases lay in between. There are 16 residues in the CDR3. Germline V gene lookup returns CDR1 MGHRA and CDR2 YSYEKL. The CDR3 region is CASSQVRDSSRYEQYF. The CDR3 DNA is TGCGCCAGCAGCCAAGTTCGGGACTCCTCAAGGTACGAGCAGTACTTC.

The chain has TRBV5-1 and TRBJ2-7; 14 positions match TRBD2. The junction had 13 bases not matched to a gene; V was cut back by 4 bases and J by 4 bases. Germline CDR1 and CDR2: SGHRS and YFSETQ. This CDR3 spans 18 amino acids. CDR3 amino acids: CASSDPGTSGRTGYEQYF. CDR3 bases: TGCGCCAGCAGCGATCCCGGGACTAGCGGGAGAACCGGGTACGAGCAGTACTTC.

V is TRBV6-1 and J is TRBJ2-7, with TRBD1 matching over 7 bases. This CDR3 is 14 amino acids long. Unmatched junction bases numbered 8, after V lost 3 bases and J lost 6 bases. Germline CDR1 is MNHNS and CDR2 is SASEGT. In DNA form, the CDR3 reads TGTGCCAGCAGTGAGTTCGGACAGGTGGGCGAGCAGTACTTC. This gives the protein CASSEFGQVGEQYF.

The gene calls are TRBV12-1 and TRBJ2-5; the table's D call of TRBD1 was not tested on the DNA. TRBV12-1 is labeled a pseudogene. The CDR3 is made up of 18 amino acids. This CDR3 reads CASSFEQTLGQHEETQYF. The CDR3 nucleotides are TGTGCCAGCAGCTTTGAACAGACCCTGGGGCAACACGAAGAGACCCAGTACTTC.

The rearrangement uses TRBV19 and TRBJ2-7; D unclear. This CDR3 has 14 residues. Trimming left V 4 bases short and J 6 bases short, with 16 bases between. Germline V lookup: CDR1 LNHDA, CDR2 SQIVND (reference sequence). CDR3 sequence: CASSNRFSSREQYF. The DNA for the CDR3 is TGTGCCAGTAGTAATCGGTTTTCCTCGCGCGAGCAGTACTTC.